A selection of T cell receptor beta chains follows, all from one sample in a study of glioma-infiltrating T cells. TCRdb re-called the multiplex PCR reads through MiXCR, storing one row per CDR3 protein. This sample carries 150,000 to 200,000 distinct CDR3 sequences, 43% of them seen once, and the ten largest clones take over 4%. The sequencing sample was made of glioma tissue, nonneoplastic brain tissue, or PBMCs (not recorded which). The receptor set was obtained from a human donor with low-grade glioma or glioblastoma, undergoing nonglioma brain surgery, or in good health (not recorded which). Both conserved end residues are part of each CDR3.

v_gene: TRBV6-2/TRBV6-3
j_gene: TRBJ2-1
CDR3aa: CASSYSGSYEQFF

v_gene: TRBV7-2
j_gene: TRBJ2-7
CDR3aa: CASSLGRENYGKYF

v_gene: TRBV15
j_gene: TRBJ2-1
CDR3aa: CATAGQRGEREAYNEQFF

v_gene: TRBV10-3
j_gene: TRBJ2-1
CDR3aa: CAIGEGRGGNEQFF

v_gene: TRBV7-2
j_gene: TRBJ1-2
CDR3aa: CASSLGPVTNYGYTF

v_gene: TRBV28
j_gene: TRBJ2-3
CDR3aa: CASSGTSDSTDTQYF

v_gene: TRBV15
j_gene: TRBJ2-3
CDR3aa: CATRAGGFGTQYF

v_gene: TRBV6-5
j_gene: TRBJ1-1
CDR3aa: CASSESRRGTEAFF

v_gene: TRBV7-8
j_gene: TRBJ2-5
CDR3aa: CASSLERTGGTETQYF

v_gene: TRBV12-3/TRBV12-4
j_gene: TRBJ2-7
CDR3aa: CASSFSSSGGYEQYF

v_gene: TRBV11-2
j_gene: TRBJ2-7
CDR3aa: CASSSYTGLATYEQYF

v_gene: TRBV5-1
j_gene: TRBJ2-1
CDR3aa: CASGLAAGQLYNEQFF

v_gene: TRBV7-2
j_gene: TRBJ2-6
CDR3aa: CASSPRVVTGANVLTF

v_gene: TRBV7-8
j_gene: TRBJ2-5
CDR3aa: CASSRDSGRETQYF

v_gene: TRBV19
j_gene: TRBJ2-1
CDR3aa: CASSIAGSIADEQFF